Sequencing of this T cell receptor beta chain was carried out in a study of T cell responses to AZD1222 COVID-19 vaccine. Study outcomes and limitations: In all cases, repertoires were sampled only after the peak T cell response. Clonal diversity was possibly underestimated; the donors were predominantly white British and more often female. The reported proportion of spike-specific TCRs targeting unmutated variant regions was nearly half.

Notes on this clone: Its specificity is not known.

The CDR3 covers 13 residues. The V segment lost 5 bases and the J segment 4 bases; nucleotides outside the gene matches: 4. Germline CDR1 reads SGHVS; CDR2 reads FQNEAQ. Sequenced by immunoSEQ multiplex PCR; TCRdb stores in-frame clones only, minus some. The sample lists some 140,000 clones, roughly 93% occurring once. Sample: peripheral blood, taken 28 days after the second AZD1222 dose. The TCR comes from an adult who received the AZD1222 COVID-19 vaccine. V is TRBV7-8 and J is TRBJ1-1, with TRBD1 matching 7 bases. The CDR3 nucleotides read TGTGCCAGCAGCCGAGGACAGGCCACTGAAGCTTTCTTT. Encoded protein: CASSRGQATEAFF.